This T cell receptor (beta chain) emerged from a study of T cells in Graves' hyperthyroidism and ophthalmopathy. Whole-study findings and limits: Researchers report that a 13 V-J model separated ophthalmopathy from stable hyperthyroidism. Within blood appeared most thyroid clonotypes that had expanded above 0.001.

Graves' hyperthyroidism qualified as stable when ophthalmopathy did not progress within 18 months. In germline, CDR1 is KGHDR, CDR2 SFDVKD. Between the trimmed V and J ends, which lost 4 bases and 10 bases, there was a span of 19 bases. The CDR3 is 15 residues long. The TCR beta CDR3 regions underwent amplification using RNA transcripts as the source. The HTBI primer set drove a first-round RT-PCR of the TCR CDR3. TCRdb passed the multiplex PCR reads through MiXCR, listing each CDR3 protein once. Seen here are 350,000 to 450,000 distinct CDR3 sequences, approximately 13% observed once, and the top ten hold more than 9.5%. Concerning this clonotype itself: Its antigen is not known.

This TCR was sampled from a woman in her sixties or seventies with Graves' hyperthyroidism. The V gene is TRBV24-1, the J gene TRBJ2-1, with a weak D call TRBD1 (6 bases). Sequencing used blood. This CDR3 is CATSEGAQGSGEQFF. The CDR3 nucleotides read TGTGCCACCAGTGAGGGGGCACAGGGTTCGGGAGAGCAGTTCTTC.